The next 15 T cell receptor beta chains were all read from a single sample in a study of tumor-infiltrating lymphocytes in primary liver carcinoma. TCR beta cDNA was reverse-transcribed from around 0.55 ug of total RNA. The reaction used a constant-region primer and ProtoScript II reverse transcriptase. Construction of TCR beta libraries relied on three successive nested multiplex PCR rounds employing slightly modified ARM-PCR. TRBV1-TRBV30 forward primers paired with a C-beta reverse primer drove the first two PCR rounds, about 10 cycles each. Using its own MiXCR run on the multiplex PCR reads, TCRdb lists one record per CDR3 protein. This table holds about 310,000 distinct CDR3 sequences, around three fifths found once. Unsorted whole blood served as the source of blood RNA, and germline DNA was extracted as well. Sequenced sample: peripheral blood. These receptors came from a woman under 40 with primary liver carcinoma and hepatitis B virus infection.

This clonotype was recorded at least ten times. This rearrangement joins TRBV11-2 to TRBJ2-7; D remains ambiguous. V was trimmed by 2 bases and J by 2 bases, leaving 13 bases between them. Germline-derived CDR1 and CDR2 are SGHAT and FQNNGV. CDR3 length: 15 residues. CDR3 residues: CASSLPLNLPYEQYF. Written as DNA, the CDR3 is TGTGCCAGCAGCTTACCCCTAAATCTACCCTACGAGCAGTACTTC.

As to this clonotype: This may be a read error: a much more frequent sequence differs by one nucleotide. The chain couples TRBV29-1 to TRBJ1-4, with D possibly matching TRBD1 (5 bases). CDR3 length: 13 residues. From germline, CDR1 is SQVTM and CDR2 ANQGSEA. DNA of the CDR3: TGCAGCATTCGCCAGCCAGGGTTTGAAAAACTGTATTTT. It encodes CSIRQPGFEKLYF.

Comment on this clonotype: A much larger clone differs from this one at a single base, so this may be a read error. CDR3 coding DNA: TGCGCCAGCAGCCAGAGCGGGAGCTCCTACGAGCAGTACTTC. It specifies CASSQSGSSYEQYF. This chain joins TRBV4-1 and TRBJ2-7, with 8 positions matching TRBD2. The CDR3 spans 14 residues. Germline assignment: CDR1 MGHRA and CDR2 YSYEKL. The ends lost 3 bases at V and 0 bases at J; junction bases unmatched: 1.

Details on this clonotype: Because the CDR3's place on the DNA is in doubt, the DNA is left out and the CDR3 is given as listed by TCRdb. The chain employs TRBV29-1 and TRBJ2-7; TRBD2 was called by the table and not checked on the DNA. The CDR3 is 12 amino acids long, termini counted. The V gene's germline CDR1 is SQVTM and CDR2 ANQGSEA. CDR3 sequence reads: CSVGSGSHEQYF.

This clonotype was counted many times. This chain joins TRBV4-3 and TRBJ1-1, with no clear D. This CDR3 comprises 15 residues. Germline V lookup: CDR1 LGHNA, CDR2 YSLEER. V dropped 0 bases and J dropped 2 bases, with 10 bases sitting between them. The CDR3 protein is CASSQDLAFNTEAFF. The DNA of the CDR3 is TGCGCCAGCAGCCAAGATTTGGCTTTTAACACTGAAGCTTTCTTT.

Notes on this clonotype: An end of the junction does not agree with germline; a read error may underlie this. The gene calls are TRBV6-6 and TRBJ2-5; D possibly corresponds to TRBD2 (6 bases). The CDR3 extends over 14 amino acids. Looked up from germline, CDR1 is MNHNY and CDR2 is SVGAGI (reference sequence). CDR3 amino acids: CASSYRDFEEIQYF. In nucleotides, the CDR3 is TGTGCCAGCAGTTACCGGGACTTCGAAGAGATCCAGTACTTC.

This clonotype was recorded once. Possible read error: a much larger clone is one base away. This chain links TRBV29-1 with TRBJ1-1; D remains unclear. Germline CDR1 and CDR2: SQVTM and ANQGSEA. The CDR3 has 11 residues. CDR3 sequence reads: CTVKDGPIHPF. CDR3 coding DNA: TGCACCGTTAAGGATGGGCCCATTCATCCGTTT.

This rearrangement joins TRBV6-1 to TRBJ2-5; no definite D call. V was clipped by 5 bases and J by 4 bases, with 17 bases between them. The CDR3 extends over 15 amino acids. CDR1 is MNHNS and CDR2 is SASEGT in the germline V gene. As DNA, the CDR3 is TGTGCCAGCAGTCAAGAGACGGCGACAATAGAGACCCAGTACTTC. Its translation is CASSQETATIETQYF.

This clonotype was found many times. This chain joins TRBV6-1 and TRBJ2-2; TRBD2 agrees at 12 bases. The V and J ends lost 5 bases and 5 bases, in that order; junction bases with no gene match: 3. The CDR3 sequence is 15 residues long. In germline, CDR1 is MNHNS, CDR2 SASEGT. The CDR3 here is CASSTLAGGTGELFF. The CDR3 DNA reads as TGTGCCAGCAGTACACTAGCGGGAGGAACCGGGGAGCTGTTTTTT.

This clonotype was recorded only once. A clone one base away is much larger, so this may be a read error. V is TRBV10-3 and J is TRBJ1-5; TRBD1 matches 10 bases. The CDR3 loop spans 14 amino acids. V dropped 10 bases and J dropped 4; count of bases not matched to a gene: 7. Germline CDR1 reads ENHRY; CDR2 reads SYGVKD. CDR3 in amino acids: CATGRGQGNQPQHF. In DNA form, the CDR3 reads TGTGCCACCGGGAGGGGACAGGGGAATCAGCCCCAGCATTTT.

This clonotype has just a few counts. The DNA for the CDR3 is TGCGCCAGCAGCCCCCTTAGCGGGAGCGCCGGGGAGCTGTTTTTT. Translated, it gives CASSPLSGSAGELFF. The chain couples TRBV5-1 to TRBJ2-2; 9 bases align to TRBD2. The CDR3 has 15 residues. In germline, CDR1 is SGHRS, CDR2 YFSETQ. J was trimmed by 6 bases and V by 4 bases; bases with no gene match: 7.

The rearrangement joins TRBV5-4 to TRBJ2-5; possibly TRBD2 for D (6 bases). Germline V gene data show CDR1 as SGHNT and CDR2 as YYREEE (reference sequence). CDR3 length equals 14 residues. The germline V and J ends were trimmed by 3 bases and 2 bases, with 11 bases remaining between them. CDR3 DNA: TGTGCCAGCAGCTCTCCCGGGACTCAAGAGACCCAGTACTTC. Amino acids: CASSSPGTQETQYF. The full variable domain, with the rest looked up from reference TRBV5-4 and TRBJ2-5, is ETGVTQSPTHLIKTRGQQVTLRCSSQSGHNTVSWYQQALGQGPQFIFQYYREEENGRGNFPPRFSGLQFPNYSSELNVNALELDDSALYLCASSSPGTQETQYFGPGTRLLVL.

On this clonotype: This could be a read error, since a much larger clone is one nucleotide away. The CDR3 coding sequence is TGTGCCAGCTCCCTCCATTTCAGGGGATCACCCCTCCACTTT. Residues: CASSLHFRGSPLHF. The rearrangement joins TRBV7-9 to TRBJ1-6, with D tentatively TRBD1 (6 bases). The CDR3 has 14 residues. Deletions cut 8 bases from V and 10 bases from J, with 18 bases between. CDR1 and CDR2 (germline): SEHNR, FQNEAQ (reference sequence).

About this clonotype itself: A much larger clonotype is one base distant, so this may be a read error. The chain couples TRBV12-3 or TRBV12-4 to TRBJ1-5, with 8 bases lining up with TRBD1. The CDR3 covers 16 residues. CDR3 sequence: CASSLGGRGLNRPQHF. CDR3 nucleotides: TGTGCCAGCAGTTTGGGCGGCAGGGGGCTTAATCGGCCCCAGCATTTT.

On this clonotype: This is likely a read error, given that the CDR3 carries no conserved phenylalanine or tryptophan at its end. The rearrangement links TRBV11-1 to TRBJ2-4; D may be TRBD1 or TRBD2 (5 bases each). This CDR3 is built from 15 residues. The germline V gene encodes CDR1 SGHAT and CDR2 FQDESV (reference sequence). The CDR3 DNA reads as TGTGCCAGCAGCCTAGCCGGGGCAGGTTATGGCATTCAGTACATC. Translated, it gives CASSLAGAGYGIQYI.